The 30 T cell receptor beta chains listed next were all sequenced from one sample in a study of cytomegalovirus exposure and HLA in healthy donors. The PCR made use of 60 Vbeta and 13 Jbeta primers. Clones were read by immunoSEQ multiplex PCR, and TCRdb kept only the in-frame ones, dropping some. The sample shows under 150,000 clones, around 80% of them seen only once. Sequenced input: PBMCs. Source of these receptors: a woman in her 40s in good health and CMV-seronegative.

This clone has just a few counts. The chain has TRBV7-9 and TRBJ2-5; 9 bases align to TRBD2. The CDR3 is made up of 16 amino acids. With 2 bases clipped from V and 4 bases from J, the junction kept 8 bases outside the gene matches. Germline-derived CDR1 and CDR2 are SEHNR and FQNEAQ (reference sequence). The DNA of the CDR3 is TGTGCCAGCAGCTTACGAGCGGGAGGTTTGGGAGAGACCCAGTACTTC. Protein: CASSLRAGGLGETQYF.

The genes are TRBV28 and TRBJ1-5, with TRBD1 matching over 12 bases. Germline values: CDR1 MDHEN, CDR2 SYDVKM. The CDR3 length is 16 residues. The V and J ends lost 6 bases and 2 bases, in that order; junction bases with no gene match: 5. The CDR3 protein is CASRAGTGGRNQPQHF. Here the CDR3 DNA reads TGTGCCAGCAGAGCCGGGACAGGGGGCCGCAATCAGCCCCAGCATTTT.

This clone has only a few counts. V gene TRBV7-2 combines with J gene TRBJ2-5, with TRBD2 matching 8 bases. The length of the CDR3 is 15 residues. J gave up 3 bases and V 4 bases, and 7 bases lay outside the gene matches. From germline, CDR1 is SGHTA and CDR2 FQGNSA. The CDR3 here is CASSSWGGRKETQYF. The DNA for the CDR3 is TGTGCCAGCAGCTCGTGGGGCGGGAGGAAAGAGACCCAGTACTTC.

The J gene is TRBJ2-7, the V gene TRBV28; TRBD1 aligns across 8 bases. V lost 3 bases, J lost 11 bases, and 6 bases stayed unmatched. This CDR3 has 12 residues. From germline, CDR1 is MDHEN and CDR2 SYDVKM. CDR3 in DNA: TGTGCCAGCAGTTTCAGGGGGCGCTGGGAGTACTTC. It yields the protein CASSFRGRWEYF.

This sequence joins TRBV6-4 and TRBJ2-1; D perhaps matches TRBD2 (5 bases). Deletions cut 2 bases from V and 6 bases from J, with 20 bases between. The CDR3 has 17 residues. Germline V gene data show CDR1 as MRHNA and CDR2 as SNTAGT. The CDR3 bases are TGTGCCAGCAGTGACCTATCCCGGGGTCACTCGGTCAATGAGCAGTTCTTC. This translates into CASSDLSRGHSVNEQFF.

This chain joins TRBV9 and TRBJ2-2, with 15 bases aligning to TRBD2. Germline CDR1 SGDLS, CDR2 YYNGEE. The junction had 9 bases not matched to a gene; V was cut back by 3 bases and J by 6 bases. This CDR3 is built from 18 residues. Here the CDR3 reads CASSGGGLAGGWAGELFF. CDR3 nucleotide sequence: TGTGCCAGCAGCGGAGGGGGACTAGCGGGAGGCTGGGCCGGGGAGCTGTTTTTT. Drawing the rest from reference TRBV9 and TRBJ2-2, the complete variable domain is DSGVTQTPKHLITATGQRVTLRCSPRSGDLSVYWYQQSLDQGLQFLIQYYNGEERAKGNILERFSAQQFPDLHSELNLSSLELGDSALYFCASSGGGLAGGWAGELFFGEGSRLTVL.

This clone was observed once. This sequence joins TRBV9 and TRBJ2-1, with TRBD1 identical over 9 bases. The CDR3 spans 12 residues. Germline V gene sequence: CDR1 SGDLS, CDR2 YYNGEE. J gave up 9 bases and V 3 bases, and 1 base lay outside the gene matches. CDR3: CASSGDRAEQFF. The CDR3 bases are TGTGCCAGCAGCGGGGACAGGGCTGAGCAGTTCTTC.

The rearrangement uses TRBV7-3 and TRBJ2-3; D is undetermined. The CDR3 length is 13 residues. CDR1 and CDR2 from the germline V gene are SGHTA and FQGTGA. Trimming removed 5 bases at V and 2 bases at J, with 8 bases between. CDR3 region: CASSLEFTDTQYF. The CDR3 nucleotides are TGTGCCAGCAGCCTCGAGTTCACAGATACGCAGTATTTT.

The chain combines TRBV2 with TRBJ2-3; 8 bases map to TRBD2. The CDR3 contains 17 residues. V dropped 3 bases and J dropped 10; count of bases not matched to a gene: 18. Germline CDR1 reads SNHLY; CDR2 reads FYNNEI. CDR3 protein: CASSDTDGGASRPSQYF. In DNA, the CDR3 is TGTGCCAGCAGTGACACAGACGGGGGGGCGTCCCGTCCCTCGCAGTATTTT.

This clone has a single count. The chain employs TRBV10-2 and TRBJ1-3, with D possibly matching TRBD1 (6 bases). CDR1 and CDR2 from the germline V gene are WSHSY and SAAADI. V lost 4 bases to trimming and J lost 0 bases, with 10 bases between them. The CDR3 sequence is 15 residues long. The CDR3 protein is CASSGTASSGNTIYF. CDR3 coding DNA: TGCGCCAGCAGTGGGACAGCCAGCTCTGGAAACACCATATATTTT.

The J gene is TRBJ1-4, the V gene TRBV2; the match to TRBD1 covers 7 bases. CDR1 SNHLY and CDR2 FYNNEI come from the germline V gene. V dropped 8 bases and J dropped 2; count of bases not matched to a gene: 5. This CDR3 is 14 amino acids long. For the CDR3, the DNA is TGTGCCAGCGCGTCGACAGGGACTAATGAAAAACTGTTTTTT. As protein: CASASTGTNEKLFF.

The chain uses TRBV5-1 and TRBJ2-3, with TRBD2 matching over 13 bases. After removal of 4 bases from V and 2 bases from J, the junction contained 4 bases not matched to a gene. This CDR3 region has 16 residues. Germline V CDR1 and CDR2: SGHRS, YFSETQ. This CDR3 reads CASSLGTSGNTDTQYF. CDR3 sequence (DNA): TGCGCCAGCAGCCTGGGGACTAGCGGGAACACAGATACGCAGTATTTT.

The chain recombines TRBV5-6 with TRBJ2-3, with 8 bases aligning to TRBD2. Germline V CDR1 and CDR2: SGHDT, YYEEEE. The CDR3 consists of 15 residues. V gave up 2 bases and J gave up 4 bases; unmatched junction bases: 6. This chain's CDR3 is CASSFPGLGSDTQYF. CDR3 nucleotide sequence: TGTGCCAGCAGCTTTCCGGGACTAGGTTCAGATACGCAGTATTTT.

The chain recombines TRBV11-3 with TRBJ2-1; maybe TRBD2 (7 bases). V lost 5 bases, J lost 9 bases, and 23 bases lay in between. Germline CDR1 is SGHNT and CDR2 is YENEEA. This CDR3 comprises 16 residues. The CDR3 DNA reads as TGTGCCAGCAGCCCCCGTTTAGGGGGGGGCCGGGTTGAGCAGTTCTTC. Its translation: CASSPRLGGGRVEQFF. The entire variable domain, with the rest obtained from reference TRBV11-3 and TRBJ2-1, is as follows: EAGVVQSPRYKIIEKKQPVAFWCNPISGHNTLYWYLQNLGQGPELLIRYENEEAVDDSQLPKDRFSAERLKGVDSTLKIQPAELGDSAVYLCASSPRLGGGRVEQFFGPGTRLTVL.

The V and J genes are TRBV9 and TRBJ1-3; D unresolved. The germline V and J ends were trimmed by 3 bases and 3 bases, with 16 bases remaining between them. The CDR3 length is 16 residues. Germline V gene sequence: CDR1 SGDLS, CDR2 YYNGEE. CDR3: CASSANLPGDGNTIYF. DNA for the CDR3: TGTGCCAGCAGCGCGAACCTCCCGGGAGATGGAAACACCATATATTTT.

The CDR3 sequence: CASSRRQGKAEQYF. The CDR3 DNA sequence: TGTGCCAGCAGTCGAAGACAGGGAAAGGCCGAGCAGTACTTC. The V call is TRBV6-1, the J call TRBJ2-7; 7 nucleotides align to TRBD1. The germline V gene encodes CDR1 MNHNS and CDR2 SASEGT. Trimming removed 5 bases from V and 6 bases from J; junction bases left unmatched: 10. CDR3 size: 14 residues.

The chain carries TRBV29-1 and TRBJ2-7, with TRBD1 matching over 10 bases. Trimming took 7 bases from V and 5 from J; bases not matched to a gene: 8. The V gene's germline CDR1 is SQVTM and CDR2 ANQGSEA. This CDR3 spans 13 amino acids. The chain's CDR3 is CSAEGQGIDEQYF. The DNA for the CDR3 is TGCAGCGCTGAGGGACAGGGGATCGACGAGCAGTACTTC.

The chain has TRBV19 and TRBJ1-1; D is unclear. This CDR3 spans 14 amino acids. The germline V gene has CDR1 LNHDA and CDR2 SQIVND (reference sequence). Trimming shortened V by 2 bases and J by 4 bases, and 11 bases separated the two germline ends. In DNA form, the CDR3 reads TGTGCCAGTAGTATAATATCAGGAGGCACTGAAGCTTTCTTT. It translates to CASSIISGGTEAFF. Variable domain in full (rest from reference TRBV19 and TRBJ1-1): DGGITQSPKYLFRKEGQNVTLSCEQNLNHDAMYWYRQDPGQGLRLIYYSQIVNDFQKGDIAEGYSVSREKKESFPLTVTSAQKNPTAFYLCASSIISGGTEAFFGQGTRLTVV.

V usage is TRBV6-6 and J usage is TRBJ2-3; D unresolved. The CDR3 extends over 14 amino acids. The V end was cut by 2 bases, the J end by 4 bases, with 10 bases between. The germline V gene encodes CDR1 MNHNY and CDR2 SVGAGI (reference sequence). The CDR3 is CASSYAAEADTQYF. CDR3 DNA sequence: TGTGCCAGCAGTTACGCGGCAGAGGCAGATACGCAGTATTTT.

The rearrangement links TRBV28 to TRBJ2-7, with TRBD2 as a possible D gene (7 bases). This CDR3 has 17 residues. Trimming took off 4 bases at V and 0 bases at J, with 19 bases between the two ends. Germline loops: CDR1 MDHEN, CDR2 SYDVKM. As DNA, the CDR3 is TGTGCCAGCAGTTCAGAGGGGGGGATCCCAAGCTCCTACGAGCAGTACTTC. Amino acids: CASSSEGGIPSSYEQYF.

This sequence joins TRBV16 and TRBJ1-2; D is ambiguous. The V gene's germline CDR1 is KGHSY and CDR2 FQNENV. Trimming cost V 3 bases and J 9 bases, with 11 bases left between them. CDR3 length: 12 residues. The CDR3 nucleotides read TGTGCCAGCAGCCAGGGGAGGAATAGCTACACCTTC. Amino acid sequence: CASSQGRNSYTF.

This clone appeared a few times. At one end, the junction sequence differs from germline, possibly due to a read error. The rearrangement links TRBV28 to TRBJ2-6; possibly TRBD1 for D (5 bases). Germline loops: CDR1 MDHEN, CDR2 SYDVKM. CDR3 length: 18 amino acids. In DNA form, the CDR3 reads TGTGCCAGCAGTTTATCTCCAGGGTACGAATCTGGGGCCAACGGCCTGACTTTC. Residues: CASSLSPGYESGANGLTF.

The CDR3 nucleotides read TGTGCAACACGCAGGGCCGCGGACACCGGGGAGCTGTTTTTT. This codes for CATRRAADTGELFF. The J gene is TRBJ2-2, the V gene TRBV6-1; D is possibly TRBD1 (5 bases). CDR1 and CDR2 from the germline V gene are MNHNS and SASEGT. The CDR3 is made up of 14 amino acids.

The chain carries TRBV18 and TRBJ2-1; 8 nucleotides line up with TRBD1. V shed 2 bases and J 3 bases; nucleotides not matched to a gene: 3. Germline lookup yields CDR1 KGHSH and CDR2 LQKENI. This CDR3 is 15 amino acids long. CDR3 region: CASSPATGVYNEQFF. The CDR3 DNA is TGTGCCAGCTCACCAGCGACAGGGGTCTACAATGAGCAGTTCTTC.

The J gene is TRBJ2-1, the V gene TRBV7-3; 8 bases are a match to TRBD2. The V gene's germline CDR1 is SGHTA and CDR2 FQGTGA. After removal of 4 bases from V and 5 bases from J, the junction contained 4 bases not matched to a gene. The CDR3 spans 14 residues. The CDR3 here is CASSSAGGHNEQFF. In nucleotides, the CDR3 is TGTGCCAGCAGCTCGGCGGGGGGACACAATGAGCAGTTCTTC.

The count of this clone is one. The chain's CDR3 is CASSLVTGEGYTF. The CDR3 DNA follows: TGTGCCAGCAGCTTAGTGACAGGGGAGGGCTACACCTTC. The chain recombines TRBV7-6 with TRBJ1-2, with 8 bases identical to TRBD1. The CDR3 consists of 13 residues. The germline gives CDR1 SGHVS, CDR2 FNYEAQ. V lost 1 base, J lost 8 bases, and 3 bases stayed unmatched.

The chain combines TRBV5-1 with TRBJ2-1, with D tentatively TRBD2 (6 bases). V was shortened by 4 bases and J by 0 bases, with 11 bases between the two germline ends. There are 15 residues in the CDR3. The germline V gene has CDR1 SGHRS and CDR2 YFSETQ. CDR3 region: CASSPPGSSYNEQFF. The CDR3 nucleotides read TGCGCCAGCAGCCCCCCCGGGAGCTCCTACAATGAGCAGTTCTTC.

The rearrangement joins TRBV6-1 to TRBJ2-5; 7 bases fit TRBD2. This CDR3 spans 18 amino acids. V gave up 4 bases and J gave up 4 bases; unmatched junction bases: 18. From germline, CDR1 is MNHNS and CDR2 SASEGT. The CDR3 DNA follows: TGTGCCAGCAGTGTGGAAGGCCGTTGGGGGACTAAAATAGAGACCCAGTACTTC. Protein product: CASSVEGRWGTKIETQYF.

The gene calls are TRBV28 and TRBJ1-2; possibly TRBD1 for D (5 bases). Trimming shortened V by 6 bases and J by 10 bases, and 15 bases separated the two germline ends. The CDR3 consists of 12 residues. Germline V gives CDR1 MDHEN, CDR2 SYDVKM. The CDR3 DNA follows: TGTGCCAGCAGCCCTCCGCTGACAGACTACACCTTC. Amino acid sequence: CASSPPLTDYTF.

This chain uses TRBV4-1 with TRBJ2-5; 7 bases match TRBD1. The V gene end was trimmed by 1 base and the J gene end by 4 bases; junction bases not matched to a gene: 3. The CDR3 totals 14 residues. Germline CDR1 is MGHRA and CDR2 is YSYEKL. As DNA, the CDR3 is TGCGCCAGCAGCCAAGTCTCAGGGGGAGAGACCCAGTACTTC. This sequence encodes CASSQVSGGETQYF.